These 14 T cell receptor beta chains were sequenced from one sample in a study of molecular identifiers for immune sequencing clone quantification. Each CDR3 protein gets one entry after TCRdb re-called the PCR reads with MiXCR. The sample has approximately 2,500 distinct CDR3 sequences, around 18% seen once. Sequenced sample: naive CD8+ T cells from blood, with Jurkat cell RNA spiked in. Subset noted: FACS-sorted CD8+CD4-CCR7+CD45RA+ naive T cells. The receptor source for this set is a human donor in good health. Some libraries in this study had Jurkat cell RNA spiked in.

By its share, this clonotype is medium-sized. The chain carries TRBV9 and TRBJ2-5; either TRBD1 or TRBD2 may fit D (5 bases each). Trimming stripped 3 bases from V and 4 bases from J, with 13 bases between. Germline loops: CDR1 SGDLS, CDR2 YYNGEE. CDR3 length: 14 amino acids. DNA of the CDR3: TGTGCCAGCAGCGCCGGTGGGGGTGCAGAGACCCAGTACTTC. It codes for CASSAGGGAETQYF.

The V gene is TRBV29-1, the J gene TRBJ2-2; no clear D gene. The CDR3 has 13 amino acids. Germline assignment: CDR1 SQVTM and CDR2 ANQGSEA. V was pared by 4 bases and J by 0 bases, with 6 bases between. The CDR3 reads CSVGITNTGELFF. The CDR3 bases are TGCAGCGTTGGGATCACGAACACCGGGGAGCTGTTTTTT.

By sample fraction, this clonotype is medium-sized. The genes are TRBV12-3 or TRBV12-4 and TRBJ1-6; a weak D match, TRBD1 (5 bases). Trimming cost V 8 bases and J 3 bases, with 8 bases left between them. CDR3 size: 13 residues. The CDR3 nucleotides are TGTGCCAGCGGTGGGGGCTATAATTCACCCCTCCACTTT. This codes for CASGGGYNSPLHF.

On this clonotype: A read error may explain this, as a much larger clone is one base away. This sequence joins TRBV5-6 and TRBJ2-1; D remains unclear. The germline gives CDR1 SGHDT, CDR2 YYEEEE. The CDR3 covers 14 residues. CDR3 amino acids: CTSSLGNRAHEQFF. The CDR3 DNA reads as TGTACCAGCAGCTTGGGGAACCGGGCCCATGAGCAGTTCTTC. Full variable domain (remainder filled in from reference TRBV5-6 and TRBJ2-1): DAGVTQSPTHLIKTRGQQVTLRCSPKSGHDTVSWYQQALGQGPQFIFQYYEEEERQRGNFPDRFSGHQFPNYSSELNVNALLLGDSALYLCTSSLGNRAHEQFFGPGTRLTVL.

This clonotype was seen a single time. Just one base apart from a much larger clone, this may be a read error. The chain employs TRBV27 and TRBJ1-1, with no clear D. This CDR3 is built from 15 residues. Germline V gene lookup returns CDR1 MNHEY and CDR2 SMNVEV (reference sequence). CDR3 nucleotide sequence: TGTGCCAGCAGTTTGGGCCTCTCGCGGAACACTGAAGTTTTCTTT. Translated: CASSLGLSRNTEVFF.

By its share, this clonotype is medium-sized. The chain links TRBV6-5 to TRBJ2-3, with 8 bases identical to TRBD2. Looked up from germline, CDR1 is MNHEY and CDR2 is SVGAGI. The J segment lost 4 bases and the V segment lost 6 bases, leaving 12 bases of the junction unmatched. The CDR3 is 16 amino acids. The CDR3 coding sequence is TGTGCCAGCAGAGGGCAAAATAGCGGGGCGGCAGATACGCAGTATTTT. Its translation: CASRGQNSGAADTQYF.

As concerns this clonotype: A single base separates this from a much larger clone, so it may be a read error. The rearrangement joins TRBV7-9 to TRBJ2-7; D perhaps matches TRBD1 (5 bases). Trimming removed 7 bases at V and 3 bases at J, with 13 bases between. The CDR3 sequence is 13 residues long. Per germline, CDR1 SEHNR and CDR2 FQNEAQ (reference sequence). CDR3 nucleotides: TGTGCCAGCACCCCTGACAGCTTCTACGAGCAGTACTTC. Protein product: CASTPDSFYEQYF.

This clonotype is labeled medium-sized. The chain couples TRBV7-8 to TRBJ2-4, with D perhaps matching TRBD2 (5 bases). There are 14 residues in the CDR3. Trimming removed 3 bases at V and 6 bases at J, with 12 bases between. Germline V gives CDR1 SGHVS, CDR2 FQNEAQ. CDR3 amino acids: CASSFPGFGNIQYF. CDR3 in DNA: TGTGCCAGCAGCTTCCCGGGGTTTGGAAACATTCAGTACTTC.

This clonotype was seen only a few times. The chain joins TRBV4-1 to TRBJ2-5, with a tentative D call TRBD2 (5 bases). Germline CDR1 and CDR2: MGHRA and YSYEKL. The CDR3 loop spans 12 amino acids. V was clipped by 3 bases and J by 6 bases, with 8 bases between them. CDR3 region: CASSHGGQTQYF. In DNA, the CDR3 is TGCGCCAGCAGCCATGGAGGACAGACCCAGTACTTC.

Judged by abundance, this clonotype is medium-sized. The chain has TRBV18 and TRBJ2-3; TRBD2 might be the D (5 bases). The CDR3 is made up of 18 amino acids. Germline assignment: CDR1 KGHSH and CDR2 LQKENI. V dropped 1 base and J dropped 10 bases, with 27 bases sitting between them. CDR3 sequence (DNA): TGTGCCAGCTCACCACAACCAACTAGACCGACAATGGGTATGGCGCAGTATTTT. This encodes CASSPQPTRPTMGMAQYF.

This clonotype is classed as medium-sized. The chain joins TRBV4-3 to TRBJ2-2; D tentatively reads TRBD1 or TRBD2 (5 bases each). This CDR3 comprises 15 residues. Germline lookup yields CDR1 LGHNA and CDR2 YSLEER. The V and J ends lost 2 bases and 3 bases respectively, with 10 bases between them. CDR3 sequence: CASSQIGTDTGELFF. The CDR3, as DNA: TGCGCCAGCAGCCAAATCGGGACGGACACCGGGGAGCTGTTTTTT.

This clonotype is classed as medium-sized. V usage is TRBV28 and J usage is TRBJ2-7; D perhaps matches TRBD2 (6 bases). The germline V gene has CDR1 MDHEN and CDR2 SYDVKM. V lost 6 bases and J lost 0, with 21 bases in between. The CDR3 has 17 amino acids. This CDR3 is CASSPWGGTSSSYEQYF. CDR3 coding DNA: TGTGCCAGCAGCCCTTGGGGCGGGACGTCCAGCTCCTACGAGCAGTACTTC.

This chain uses TRBV6-6 with TRBJ1-5; D may be TRBD1 (5 bases). With 2 bases removed from V and 5 bases from J, the gap between germline ends came to 10 bases. CDR1 and CDR2 from the germline V gene are MNHNY and SVGAGI (reference sequence). This CDR3 comprises 14 residues. The CDR3 region is CASSYAQGDQPQHF. DNA of the CDR3: TGTGCCAGCAGTTACGCCCAGGGCGATCAGCCCCAGCATTTT.

Within the sample, this clonotype is large. CDR3 protein: CASSPKAAAEQYF. The CDR3 nucleotides read TGTGCCAGCAGCCCCAAGGCCGCAGCCGAGCAGTACTTC. The genes are TRBV7-9 and TRBJ2-7; D unresolved. CDR3 length: 13 amino acids. The V end lost 5 bases, the J end lost 6 bases, and 14 bases lay between the germline ends. Germline-derived CDR1 and CDR2 are SEHNR and FQNEAQ (reference sequence).